Sequencing of this TCR beta chain was carried out in a study of blood T cell repertoires in COVID-19. Study overall: The study drew acute and convalescent COVID-19 samples from the United States, Italy and Spain. T cells, B-cell-depleted T cells, or PBMCs supplied cDNA or gDNA.

In the original processing: Using reference gene primer amplification, nucleated cell counts were estimated. Method: immunoSEQ multiplex PCR; TCRdb's copy keeps in-frame clones and lacks some. The V and J calls and the clone size are those of that table, but D and trimming were determined from the DNA. The profile shows about 220,000 clones, roughly 80% of them singletons. The germline V and J ends were trimmed by 5 bases and 3 bases, with 14 bases remaining between them. Germline-derived CDR1 and CDR2 are SNHLY and FYNNEI. The CDR3 contains 15 residues. Sequenced input: peripheral blood. The rearrangement uses TRBV2 and TRBJ1-3; no firm D call. The clonotype was recovered from a woman aged 55-69 years with acute or convalescent COVID-19. CDR3 protein: CASSYLWGGGNTIYF. In DNA, the CDR3 is TGTGCCAGCAGTTACCTCTGGGGAGGTGGAAACACCATATATTTT. The complete variable domain, with remaining parts taken from reference TRBV2 and TRBJ1-3, reads EPEVTQTPSHQVTQMGQEVILRCVPISNHLYFYWYRQILGQKVEFLVSFYNNEISEKSEIFDDQFSVERPDGSNFTLKIRSTKLEDSAMYFCASSYLWGGGNTIYFGEGSWLTVV.